The clone carrying this TCR beta chain was seen only a few times. The data are from a study of blood T cell repertoires in COVID-19. V lost 5 bases to trimming and J lost 0 bases; unmatched junction nucleotides: 11. The CDR3 runs to 19 residues. Per germline, CDR1 LNHNV and CDR2 YYDKDF (reference sequence). Ages ranged from roughly 18 to 100 years, with residence in 24 US areas. Self-reported history from a screening survey and questionnaire set each donor's cohort. In the study's own analysis: By means of reference gene primer amplification, nucleated cell counts were estimated. This table comes from immunoSEQ multiplex PCR, and its TCRdb copy is limited to in-frame clones, with some not included. That table furnishes V, J and clone size, whereas the DNA furnished D and trimming. Of about 220,000 clones listed, roughly four fifths are singletons.

The chain couples TRBV15 to TRBJ2-6, with 9 bases identical to TRBD2. Sequenced input: PBMCs or T cells enriched from blood (not recorded which). This sequence originates from a woman between 45 and 65 years old who had been exposed to COVID-19. The CDR3 region is CATSGPSGTSSSGANVLTF. The CDR3 DNA reads TGTGCCACCAGCGGGCCCTCCGGGACTAGCAGCTCTGGGGCCAACGTCCTGACTTTC.